Included here is one T cell receptor delta chain sequence, with context. The antigen is unknown. The TCRdb protein, from a much larger clone, departs from this DNA's translation at residue 12, likely by read error; the protein shown derives from the DNA. This sample is part of a study of γδ T cells in repeated Plasmodium falciparum infection. Study-level background: Age- and gender-matched Australian children served as comparison for malaria-exposed Malian children. Sampling occurred at baseline, pre-infection for selected infections, and 21 days post-infection. Study-level points and caveats: Vgamma9/Vdelta2+ T cells showed a stable polyclonal repertoire with shared TCRgamma sequences.

Both TRG and TRD chains were sequenced from each sorted sample. TCRdb used CATT to re-call clones from the multiplex PCR reads. The table includes around 86,000 delta-chain clones, 1.4% to 1.5% detected once. Vgamma9/Vdelta2+ and Vdelta2-negative gammadelta T cells were flow-sorted from PBMC for bulk sequencing. This CDR3 is 18 amino acids long. V was shortened by 1 base and J by 1 base, with 19 bases between the two germline ends. Germline CDR1 and CDR2: TSWWSYY and QGS. Material: gamma-delta T cells from blood. This chain connects TRDV1 to TRDJ1; possible D gene TRDD2, 6 bases. Since TCRdb gives no J gene, matching the DNA to germline was used here to assign it. The clonotype originates from a pool of human donors (malaria-infected and uninfected, not separated). The CDR3 sequence: CALGEPSYGVLPTDKLIF. In nucleotides, the CDR3 is TGTGCTCTTGGGGAACCCTCCTACGGGGTTCTACCCACCGATAAACTCATCTTT.